The 24 T cell receptor beta chains below were found in one sample sequenced in a study of technical replicates of blood from several donors. Libraries were prepared by immunoSEQ multiplex PCR; TCRdb keeps only in-frame clonotypes and omits some of them. The sample lists roughly 90,000 clones, over 85% occurring once. Source material: T cells isolated from PBMCs. The receptors stem from a human donor in good health.

The chain employs TRBV29-1 and TRBJ2-1; TRBD2 is a possible D gene (5 bases). CDR3 size: 9 residues. CDR1 and CDR2 (germline): SQVTM, ANQGSEA. Trimming left V 4 bases short and J 10 bases short, with 5 bases between. For the CDR3, the DNA is TGCAGCGTTGGAGGGGAGCAGTTCTTC. Translated, it gives CSVGGEQFF.

This sequence joins TRBV11-2 and TRBJ2-7; 7 nucleotides line up with TRBD2. V shed 1 base, J shed 4 bases, and the junction held 10 bases outside the gene matches. Germline V lookup: CDR1 SGHAT, CDR2 FQNNGV. The CDR3 extends over 16 amino acids. The CDR3 bases are TGTGCCAGCAGCTTAGGTCCCGGGAGGAGTGTTTACGAGCAGTACTTC. Protein sequence: CASSLGPGRSVYEQYF.

This chain joins TRBV28 and TRBJ2-7; no reliable D call. CDR3 length: 17 residues. With 3 bases removed from V and 2 bases from J, the gap between germline ends came to 20 bases. Germline V gene lookup returns CDR1 MDHEN and CDR2 SYDVKM. The CDR3 DNA is TGTGCCAGCAGTTTGAGACACAAACGACGACCGGCCTACGAGCAGTACTTC. Translation: CASSLRHKRRPAYEQYF.

The rearrangement uses TRBV2 and TRBJ1-5; possible D gene TRBD1, 6 bases. Trimming cost V 4 bases and J 9 bases, with 7 bases left between them. The CDR3 covers 11 residues. Germline V lookup: CDR1 SNHLY, CDR2 FYNNEI. Here the CDR3 reads CASSVGGPQHF. The CDR3 bases are TGTGCCAGCAGTGTAGGGGGGCCCCAGCATTTT. The whole variable domain, remainder taken from reference TRBV2 and TRBJ1-5, is EPEVTQTPSHQVTQMGQEVILRCVPISNHLYFYWYRQILGQKVEFLVSFYNNEISEKSEIFDDQFSVERPDGSNFTLKIRSTKLEDSAMYFCASSVGGPQHFGDGTRLSIL.

V is TRBV18 and J is TRBJ2-3, with D unclear. Germline CDR1 KGHSH, CDR2 LQKENI. The CDR3 runs 14 residues. The V end lost 2 bases, the J end lost 7 bases, and 13 bases lay between the germline ends. CDR3 in amino acids: CASSPSQATYTQYF. CDR3 nucleotide sequence: TGTGCCAGCTCACCATCCCAAGCTACTTATACGCAGTATTTT.

The chain links TRBV11-2 to TRBJ2-7; D is perhaps TRBD2 (6 bases). The CDR3 is 15 amino acids. V lost 5 bases, J lost 4 bases, and 18 bases lay in between. The germline V gene has CDR1 SGHAT and CDR2 FQNNGV. CDR3 sequence: CASSPLTGAVYEQYF. CDR3 in DNA: TGTGCCAGCAGCCCGCTTACGGGAGCGGTTTACGAGCAGTACTTC. The whole variable domain, remainder taken from reference TRBV11-2 and TRBJ2-7, is EAGVAQSPRYKIIEKRQSVAFWCNPISGHATLYWYQQILGQGPKLLIQFQNNGVVDDSQLPKDRFSAERLKGVDSTLKIQPAKLEDSAVYLCASSPLTGAVYEQYFGPGTRLTVT.

The chain has TRBV9 and TRBJ1-2; D gene unclear. This CDR3 is 16 amino acids long. The V gene lost 1 base and the J gene lost 4 bases, with 17 bases spanning the gap. Germline CDR1 SGDLS, CDR2 YYNGEE. The CDR3 region has the DNA TGTGCCAGCAGCGTAACCCCAGGCGGGGTAGGCTATGGCTACACCTTC. Its protein product is CASSVTPGGVGYGYTF.

The chain has TRBV9 and TRBJ2-7; D is possibly TRBD2 (5 bases). The CDR3 has 14 residues. The V end lost 4 bases, the J end lost 2 bases, and 13 bases lay between the germline ends. The germline gives CDR1 SGDLS, CDR2 YYNGEE. This CDR3 is CASSPSTNPYEQYF. In DNA, the CDR3 is TGTGCCAGCAGCCCTTCGACTAACCCCTACGAGCAGTACTTC.

Only one count was recorded for this clone. The chain employs TRBV6-1 and TRBJ1-1; D unresolved. The germline V gene has CDR1 MNHNS and CDR2 SASEGT. The V end lost 2 bases, the J end lost 1 base, and 14 bases lay between the germline ends. The length of the CDR3 is 16 residues. CDR3 sequence reads: CASSEFSYGENTEAFF. For the CDR3, the DNA is TGTGCCAGCAGTGAATTTTCGTACGGGGAGAACACTGAAGCTTTCTTT.

The chain links TRBV7-6 to TRBJ1-1; TRBD1 matches at 9 bases. This CDR3 contains 16 residues. Germline V lookup: CDR1 SGHVS, CDR2 FNYEAQ. V shed 4 bases, J shed 5 bases, and the junction held 11 bases outside the gene matches. Here the CDR3 DNA reads TGTGCCAGCAGCTCGGACAGGGGCCGAGGGGGGACTGAAGCTTTCTTT. It codes for CASSSDRGRGGTEAFF.

Concerning this clone: It is likely a read error, because the conserved phenylalanine at the end of the CDR3 is missing. It is unclear where the CDR3 begins or ends on the DNA, so no DNA is shown, and the CDR3 is as TCRdb lists it. The rearrangement joins TRBV5-1 to TRBJ2-7; the table assigns TRBD1, which was not confirmed against the DNA. The CDR3 has 11 amino acids, counting both end residues. Germline V gene data show CDR1 as SGHRS and CDR2 as YFSETQ. The CDR3 here is CASLGTGPQQL.

The CDR3 DNA reads as TGTGCCAGCAGGGGACAGGGTAAAAGCTACGAGCAGTACTTC. It translates to CASRGQGKSYEQYF. The rearrangement links TRBV7-9 to TRBJ2-7, with TRBD1 matching over 9 bases. V lost 6 bases to trimming and J lost 3 bases; unmatched junction nucleotides: 6. Germline values: CDR1 SEHNR, CDR2 FQNEAQ (reference sequence). The CDR3 consists of 14 residues. The variable domain in full, completed from reference TRBV7-9 and TRBJ2-7, reads DTGVSQNPRHKITKRGQNVTFRCDPISEHNRLYWYRQTLGQGPEFLTYFQNEAQLEKSRLLSDRFSAERPKGSFSTLEIQRTEQGDSAMYLCASRGQGKSYEQYFGPGTRLTVT.

The chain is built from TRBV7-8 and TRBJ1-6; D gene ambiguous. Germline V gives CDR1 SGHVS, CDR2 FQNEAQ. There are 15 residues in the CDR3. The V and J ends lost 3 bases and 8 bases respectively, with 14 bases between them. CDR3 coding DNA: TGTGCCAGCAGCTTCCTTGGGGAGGGCCATTCACCCCTCCACTTT. Amino acids: CASSFLGEGHSPLHF. Together with reference TRBV7-8 and TRBJ1-6, the CDR3 gives the full variable domain: GAGVSQSPRYKVAKRGQDVALRCDPISGHVSLFWYQQALGQGPEFLTYFQNEAQLDKSGLPSDRFFAERPEGSVSTLKIQRTQQEDSAVYLCASSFLGEGHSPLHFGNGTRLTVT.

The rearrangement joins TRBV6-1 to TRBJ1-3; TRBD1 agrees at 9 bases. This CDR3 has 15 residues. The V gene end was trimmed by 5 bases and the J gene end by 6 bases; junction bases not matched to a gene: 8. CDR1 and CDR2 from the germline V gene are MNHNS and SASEGT. The CDR3 sequence: CASSPRGQGENTIYF. The CDR3 DNA is TGTGCCAGCAGTCCCCGGGGACAGGGTGAAAACACCATATATTTT.

The rearrangement joins TRBV11-2 to TRBJ2-3; no firm D call. V lost 3 bases, J lost 1 base, and 17 bases lay in between. This CDR3 has 17 residues. Germline V gives CDR1 SGHAT, CDR2 FQNNGV. The DNA of the CDR3 is TGTGCCAGCAGCTTCAGCTTGCGCCAGGATCGCACAGATACGCAGTATTTT. This gives the protein CASSFSLRQDRTDTQYF.

The rearrangement joins TRBV11-3 to TRBJ1-1; D unresolved. Germline CDR1 and CDR2: SGHNT and YENEEA. The length of the CDR3 is 13 residues. With 3 bases removed from V and 4 bases from J, the gap between germline ends came to 9 bases. CDR3 bases: TGTGCCAGCAGCTTGTTCCGCGGCACTGAAGCTTTCTTT. Its protein is CASSLFRGTEAFF.

The gene calls are TRBV2 and TRBJ2-7, with 7 positions matching TRBD2. Germline trimming cut 6 bases from V and 0 bases from J; bases unmatched to any gene: 5. Per germline, CDR1 SNHLY and CDR2 FYNNEI. This CDR3 has 14 residues. CDR3 nucleotide sequence: TGTGCCAGCAGGGGGGGGTATAACTCCTACGAGCAGTACTTC. Its translation: CASRGGYNSYEQYF. Full variable domain (outside the CDR3, taken from reference TRBV2 and TRBJ2-7): EPEVTQTPSHQVTQMGQEVILRCVPISNHLYFYWYRQILGQKVEFLVSFYNNEISEKSEIFDDQFSVERPDGSNFTLKIRSTKLEDSAMYFCASRGGYNSYEQYFGPGTRLTVT.

This clone was seen just once. The chain is built from TRBV29-1 and TRBJ2-7, with D unresolved. The length of the CDR3 is 13 residues. Per the germline V gene, CDR1 is SQVTM and CDR2 is ANQGSEA. V shed 4 bases and J shed 3 bases, with 13 bases lying between them. The CDR3 spells CSVVTLRNYEQYF. As DNA, the CDR3 is TGCAGCGTTGTAACCCTTAGAAACTACGAGCAGTACTTC.

The rearrangement joins TRBV7-2 to TRBJ1-5, with 8 bases identical to TRBD1. Germline CDR1 SGHTA, CDR2 FQGNSA. The CDR3 extends over 14 amino acids. J was trimmed by 6 bases and V by 5 bases; bases with no gene match: 6. CDR3 in DNA: TGTGCCAGCAGCGCGGACAGGGCCTCTCAGCCCCAGCATTTT. Translation gives CASSADRASQPQHF. Full variable domain (outside the CDR3, taken from reference TRBV7-2 and TRBJ1-5): GAGVSQSPSNKVTEKGKDVELRCDPISGHTALYWYRQSLGQGLEFLIYFQGNSAPDKSGLPSDRFSAERTGGSVSTLTIQRTQQEDSAVYLCASSADRASQPQHFGDGTRLSIL.

Written as DNA, the CDR3 is TGTGCCACCGAAACAGGGGCCGGGGAGCTGTTTTTT. This codes for CATETGAGELFF. V is TRBV19 and J is TRBJ2-2; 7 nucleotides align to TRBD1. With V trimmed by 10 bases and J by 6 bases, 5 bases remained unmatched. The CDR3 runs to 12 residues. Germline loops: CDR1 LNHDA, CDR2 SQIVND (reference sequence). The whole variable domain, filled in from reference TRBV19 and TRBJ2-2, reads DGGITQSPKYLFRKEGQNVTLSCEQNLNHDAMYWYRQDPGQGLRLIYYSQIVNDFQKGDIAEGYSVSREKKESFPLTVTSAQKNPTAFYLCATETGAGELFFGEGSRLTVL.

V gene TRBV28 combines with J gene TRBJ1-1, with D unclear. Germline V lookup: CDR1 MDHEN, CDR2 SYDVKM. The CDR3 totals 14 residues. V gave up 3 bases and J gave up 1 base, with 9 bases separating them. The CDR3 DNA is TGTGCCAGCAGTTTTTGGGCGCCGAACACTGAAGCTTTCTTT. This codes for CASSFWAPNTEAFF.

The chain joins TRBV28 to TRBJ1-5; D is possibly TRBD1 (5 bases). With 5 bases removed from V and 7 bases from J, the gap between germline ends came to 12 bases. The germline V gene encodes CDR1 MDHEN and CDR2 SYDVKM. This CDR3 has 13 residues. The CDR3 nucleotides are TGTGCCAGCAGTCTACAGTCAGGGCAGCCCCAGCATTTT. This codes for CASSLQSGQPQHF. Complete variable domain (other parts from reference TRBV28 and TRBJ1-5): DVKVTQSSRYLVKRTGEKVFLECVQDMDHENMFWYRQDPGLGLRLIYFSYDVKMKEKGDIPEGYSVSREKKERFSLILESASTNQTSMYLCASSLQSGQPQHFGDGTRLSIL.

For the CDR3, the DNA is TGTGCCAGCAGCTTACCGGCTAGCAACACAGATACGCAGTATTTT. Translation gives CASSLPASNTDTQYF. V and J are TRBV7-2 and TRBJ2-3, with TRBD2 as a possible D gene (5 bases). Germline lookup yields CDR1 SGHTA and CDR2 FQGNSA. The length of the CDR3 is 15 residues. V was cut by 2 bases and J by 2 bases, with 11 bases left in between.

The rearrangement links TRBV7-6 to TRBJ2-7; D not resolved. Germline V gene lookup returns CDR1 SGHVS and CDR2 FNYEAQ. Trimming pared 5 bases from V and 6 bases from J, leaving 11 bases between. This CDR3 region has 12 residues. CDR3 DNA sequence: TGTGCCAGCAGCCTATCGGGTTCCGAGCAGTACTTC. The encoded protein is CASSLSGSEQYF.